Listed below are T cell receptor beta chains from one sample, sequenced in a study of T cell repertoires in cytomegalovirus infection. One entry per CDR3 protein results from TCRdb running MiXCR on the reads. The sample lists about 160,000 distinct CDR3 sequences; approximately 17% were seen once. Sequenced: CD8+ T cells from PBMCs. These receptors were collected from a human donor in good health (CMV status not recorded). Some clones in this sample may be carry-over from other donors' samples. The CDR3 runs from the conserved cysteine through the conserved F or W. The order of the fields is V gene, clone size, J gene, D gene, CDR3 protein, CDR3 DNA. The D gene is left open where the match is weak. Part of the rows lack a size; the others show once, few, many or a class for expanded clones.

v_gene: TRBV9; abundance: .; j_gene: TRBJ2-2; d_gene: TRBD2; CDR3aa: CASSVSPASGRAGTGELFF; CDR3nt: TGTGCCAGCAGCGTTTCCCCGGCTAGCGGGAGGGCCGGCACCGGGGAGCTGTTTTTT
v_gene: TRBV6-1; abundance: few; j_gene: TRBJ2-3; d_gene: .; CDR3aa: CASRQGQTISTDTQYF; CDR3nt: TGTGCCAGCAGACAAGGACAGACGATAAGCACAGATACGCAGTATTTT
v_gene: TRBV20-1; abundance: .; j_gene: TRBJ2-7; d_gene: TRBD1; CDR3aa: CSARGLGQGYRYEQYF; CDR3nt: TGCAGTGCTAGAGGCCTTGGACAGGGGTATCGATACGAGCAGTACTTC
v_gene: TRBV28; abundance: .; j_gene: TRBJ2-7; d_gene: .; CDR3aa: CASSFYSLEQYF; CDR3nt: TGTGCCAGCAGTTTCTATTCACTAGAGCAGTACTTC
v_gene: TRBV28; abundance: .; j_gene: TRBJ1-2; d_gene: .; CDR3aa: CASSFTPTDVGYTF; CDR3nt: TGTGCCAGCAGTTTTACCCCGACAGATGTAGGCTACACCTTC
v_gene: TRBV6-8; abundance: .; j_gene: TRBJ1-4; d_gene: .; CDR3aa: CASSLLPLATNEKLFF; CDR3nt: TGTGCCAGCAGTCTACTCCCATTAGCAACTAATGAAAAACTGTTTTTT
v_gene: TRBV19; abundance: few; j_gene: TRBJ2-7; d_gene: .; CDR3aa: CASSPSQGLYEQYF; CDR3nt: TGTGCCAGTAGTCCCTCCCAGGGGCTGTACGAGCAGTACTTC
v_gene: TRBV11-3; abundance: .; j_gene: TRBJ2-1; d_gene: TRBD2; CDR3aa: CASSPSGGGGYNEQFF; CDR3nt: TGTGCCAGCAGCCCCAGCGGGGGGGGTGGCTACAATGAGCAGTTCTTC
v_gene: TRBV7-8; abundance: .; j_gene: TRBJ1-5; d_gene: .; CDR3aa: CASSLAAGLGQPQHF; CDR3nt: TGTGCCAGCAGCTTAGCAGCGGGTTTAGGTCAGCCCCAGCATTTT
v_gene: TRBV7-9; abundance: .; j_gene: TRBJ1-1; d_gene: .; CDR3aa: CASSATVVPTEAFF; CDR3nt: TGTGCCAGCAGCGCGACAGTTGTACCCACCGAAGCTTTCTTT
v_gene: TRBV11-2; abundance: .; j_gene: TRBJ2-1; d_gene: .; CDR3aa: CASSHGPPSPYNEQFF; CDR3nt: TGTGCCAGCAGCCACGGGCCGCCCAGTCCCTACAATGAGCAGTTCTTC
v_gene: TRBV11-2; abundance: .; j_gene: TRBJ2-1; d_gene: .; CDR3aa: CASSGERRAYNEQFF; CDR3nt: TGTGCCAGCAGCGGAGAGCGGAGGGCCTACAATGAGCAGTTCTTC
v_gene: TRBV5-6; abundance: .; j_gene: TRBJ1-4; d_gene: TRBD1; CDR3aa: CASSRGGTNEKLFF; CDR3nt: TGTGCCAGCAGCAGAGGGGGCACTAATGAAAAACTGTTTTTT
v_gene: TRBV7-2; abundance: many; j_gene: TRBJ2-7; d_gene: TRBD1; CDR3aa: CASSYPGQNYEQYF; CDR3nt: TGTGCCAGCAGTTACCCGGGACAGAACTACGAGCAGTACTTC
v_gene: TRBV27; abundance: .; j_gene: TRBJ1-1; d_gene: TRBD1; CDR3aa: CASSSHRKTGGNTEAFF; CDR3nt: TGTGCCAGCAGTTCCCACCGAAAGACAGGGGGCAACACTGAAGCTTTCTTT
v_gene: TRBV7-2; abundance: .; j_gene: TRBJ2-7; d_gene: .; CDR3aa: CASSLASGDEQYF; CDR3nt: TGTGCCAGCAGCTTAGCCTCAGGGGACGAGCAGTACTTC
v_gene: TRBV27; abundance: .; j_gene: TRBJ2-7; d_gene: TRBD1; CDR3aa: CASSRDRVHEQYF; CDR3nt: TGTGCCAGCAGTCGGGACAGGGTCCACGAGCAGTACTTC
v_gene: TRBV7-2; abundance: few; j_gene: TRBJ2-7; d_gene: .; CDR3aa: CASSLAGDGFPYEQYF; CDR3nt: TGTGCCAGCAGCTTAGCCGGCGACGGCTTCCCCTACGAGCAGTACTTC
v_gene: TRBV11-2; abundance: .; j_gene: TRBJ2-7; d_gene: TRBD2; CDR3aa: CASSLGTSGYSSYEQYF; CDR3nt: TGTGCCAGCAGCTTAGGGACTAGCGGGTATAGCTCCTACGAGCAGTACTTC
v_gene: TRBV28; abundance: .; j_gene: TRBJ2-7; d_gene: .; CDR3aa: CASSPNLERQQYF; CDR3nt: TGTGCCAGCAGCCCCAATCTCGAACGCCAGCAGTACTTC
v_gene: TRBV25-1; abundance: .; j_gene: TRBJ2-1; d_gene: .; CDR3aa: CASSAGDYNEQFF; CDR3nt: TGTGCCAGCAGTGCGGGTGATTACAATGAGCAGTTCTTC
v_gene: TRBV7-2; abundance: few; j_gene: TRBJ2-1; d_gene: TRBD2; CDR3aa: CASSLPTSGSLNPNEQFF; CDR3nt: TGTGCCAGCAGCCTGCCGACTAGCGGGTCATTGAACCCCAATGAGCAGTTCTTC
v_gene: TRBV7-8; abundance: .; j_gene: TRBJ1-3; d_gene: .; CDR3aa: CASSSDNSGNTIYF; CDR3nt: TGTGCCAGCAGCTCGGACAACTCTGGAAACACCATATATTTT
v_gene: TRBV7-2; abundance: .; j_gene: TRBJ2-7; d_gene: TRBD1; CDR3aa: CASSLNFRQRQGADYEQYF; CDR3nt: TGTGCCAGCAGCTTAAATTTCCGGCAACGACAGGGGGCAGACTACGAGCAGTACTTC
v_gene: TRBV7-2; abundance: .; j_gene: TRBJ2-1; d_gene: .; CDR3aa: CASSLVGPSYNEQLF; CDR3nt: TGTGCCAGCAGCTTAGTAGGACCATCTTACAATGAGCAGTTGTTC
v_gene: TRBV29-1; abundance: few; j_gene: TRBJ2-7; d_gene: TRBD2; CDR3aa: CSVPGTSSHEQYF; CDR3nt: TGCAGCGTCCCCGGGACTAGCTCCCACGAGCAGTACTTC
v_gene: TRBV6-4; abundance: few; j_gene: TRBJ2-3; d_gene: TRBD2; CDR3aa: CASSESLAGAADTQYF; CDR3nt: TGTGCCAGCAGTGAGTCACTAGCGGGGGCCGCAGATACGCAGTATTTT
v_gene: TRBV5-3; abundance: .; j_gene: TRBJ2-1; d_gene: TRBD2; CDR3aa: CAGSGSSYNEQFF; CDR3nt: TGTGCCGGTAGCGGGAGCTCCTACAATGAGCAGTTCTTC
v_gene: TRBV28; abundance: few; j_gene: TRBJ1-1; d_gene: .; CDR3aa: CASSSKENTEAFF; CDR3nt: TGTGCCAGCAGTTCTAAAGAGAACACTGAAGCTTTCTTT
v_gene: TRBV28; abundance: few; j_gene: TRBJ2-1; d_gene: TRBD2; CDR3aa: CASSLWVAGGPAGQFF; CDR3nt: TGTGCCAGCAGTTTATGGGTAGCGGGAGGGCCCGCGGGGCAGTTCTTC
v_gene: TRBV19; abundance: .; j_gene: TRBJ2-1; d_gene: TRBD2; CDR3aa: CASSIKARLAGVGSYNEQFF; CDR3nt: TGTGCCAGTAGTATCAAAGCCAGACTAGCGGGGGTGGGCTCCTACAATGAGCAGTTCTTC
v_gene: TRBV12-3/TRBV12-4; abundance: few; j_gene: TRBJ2-2; d_gene: .; CDR3aa: CASIHPWNGELFF; CDR3nt: TGTGCCAGCATCCACCCGTGGAACGGGGAGCTGTTTTTT
v_gene: TRBV29-1; abundance: .; j_gene: TRBJ2-7; d_gene: TRBD1; CDR3aa: CSVEYGTGRYEQYF; CDR3nt: TGCAGCGTTGAATATGGGACAGGGCGGTACGAGCAGTACTTC
v_gene: TRBV4-3; abundance: .; j_gene: TRBJ1-2; d_gene: .; CDR3aa: CASSQDFGTVDPNYGYTF; CDR3nt: TGCGCCAGCAGCCAAGATTTCGGGACGGTGGACCCTAACTATGGCTACACCTTC
v_gene: TRBV28; abundance: .; j_gene: TRBJ2-7; d_gene: TRBD1; CDR3aa: CASSFPGGNYPYEQYF; CDR3nt: TGTGCCAGCAGTTTCCCAGGGGGCAATTACCCCTACGAGCAGTACTTC
v_gene: TRBV11-3; abundance: few; j_gene: TRBJ2-2; d_gene: .; CDR3aa: CASRGLIWGHVSTGELFF; CDR3nt: TGTGCCAGCAGGGGTCTGATATGGGGGCATGTCAGCACCGGGGAGCTGTTTTTT
v_gene: TRBV5-5; abundance: .; j_gene: TRBJ1-1; d_gene: .; CDR3aa: CASSLFERIDTEAFF; CDR3nt: TGTGCCAGCAGCTTGTTCGAGAGGATTGACACTGAAGCTTTCTTT
v_gene: TRBV15; abundance: few; j_gene: TRBJ2-1; d_gene: .; CDR3aa: CATSRDFGDRPGVF; CDR3nt: TGTGCCACCAGCAGAGATTTTGGGGACCGACCCGGGGTCTTC
v_gene: TRBV7-6; abundance: .; j_gene: TRBJ2-1; d_gene: .; CDR3aa: CASSLNEAPWGEQFF; CDR3nt: TGTGCCAGCAGCTTAAATGAAGCCCCTTGGGGTGAGCAGTTCTTC
v_gene: TRBV7-2; abundance: many; j_gene: TRBJ2-4; d_gene: .; CDR3aa: CASSLQDSVQYF; CDR3nt: TGTGCCAGCAGCTTGCAGGATTCTGTACAGTACTTC
v_gene: TRBV7-9; abundance: few; j_gene: TRBJ2-1; d_gene: .; CDR3aa: CASSLTREYNEQFF; CDR3nt: TGTGCCAGCAGCTTGACCAGGGAGTACAATGAGCAGTTCTTC
v_gene: TRBV6-5; abundance: .; j_gene: TRBJ1-1; d_gene: TRBD1; CDR3aa: CASSYRDRPIAEAFF; CDR3nt: TGTGCCAGCAGTTACCGGGACAGGCCGATCGCGGAAGCTTTCTTT
v_gene: TRBV29-1; abundance: few; j_gene: TRBJ2-2; d_gene: .; CDR3aa: CASGSGELFF; CDR3nt: TGCGCTAGTGGGTCCGGGGAGCTGTTTTTT